The present TCR beta chain was sequenced within a study of shared clonotypes between healthy human individuals. Profiling relied on immunoSEQ multiplex PCR, and the TCRdb table lists in-frame clones only, not all of them. The sample lists roughly 500,000 clones; about 72% were seen once. The sequence derives from a woman in her 40s in good health. Some clones in this sample may be carry-over from other donors' samples. Sequencing input: PBMCs.

This CDR3 reads CASSLGGDEKLFF. CDR3 nucleotides: TGTGCCAGCAGCTTAGGGGGGGATGAAAAACTGTTTTTT. The chain carries TRBV7-9 and TRBJ1-4; maybe TRBD1 (5 bases). Per the germline V gene, CDR1 is SEHNR and CDR2 is FQNEAQ (reference sequence). The CDR3 contains 13 residues. V gave up 1 base and J gave up 6 bases, with 6 bases separating them. The variable domain in full, with the rest retrieved from reference TRBV7-9 and TRBJ1-4, is DTGVSQNPRHKITKRGQNVTFRCDPISEHNRLYWYRQTLGQGPEFLTYFQNEAQLEKSRLLSDRFSAERPKGSFSTLEIQRTEQGDSAMYLCASSLGGDEKLFFGSGTQLSVL.